The present T cell receptor beta chain was sequenced within a study of CD8 T cells in ankylosing spondylitis. Notes on the study in general: From matched ankylosing spondylitis synovial fluid, disease-linked clones were reportedly recovered at significantly enriched levels. For ankylosing spondylitis blood, a TCR beta motif of about 8 highly homologous variants appeared characteristic. Previous work reported some of these motif variants in the synovial fluid and blood of reactive arthritis.

Library preparation for TCR beta used quantitative 5'-RACE with molecular barcodes. TCRdb reanalysed the 5' RACE reads using MiXCR and keeps one entry per CDR3 protein. The sample records approximately 300,000 distinct CDR3 sequences, around 8% being singletons. This clonotype was seen a few times. The antigen is not known. The CDR3 spans 12 residues. The V end was cut by 3 bases, the J end by 3 bases, with 5 bases between. Per germline, CDR1 SGHTA and CDR2 FQGNSA. Source material: blood, either unsorted or a sorted T cell fraction (not recorded which). The rearrangement joins TRBV7-2 to TRBJ2-5; D is unresolved. The source is a male donor with ankylosing spondylitis. The CDR3 sequence is CASSLTKETQYF. The CDR3 coding sequence is TGTGCCAGCAGCTTGACCAAAGAGACCCAGTACTTC.